What follows are 20 T cell receptor beta chains derived from one specimen sequenced in a study of vaccination and CD4 T cells after COVID-19. This sample's treatment: roughly 10-day PBMC culture with coronavirus spike peptide pools or control peptides (ViraFEST assay). At the Johns Hopkins FTIC core, DNA taken from cultured CD4+ T cells was sequenced by way of the Oncomine TCR Beta short-read assay. TCRdb redid the calling of the PCR reads with MiXCR, one entry per CDR3 protein. Found here are under 20,000 distinct CDR3 sequences, about 45% of them singletons; the top ten hold over 2.5%. No antigens are known for them. The sample consisted of CD4+ T cells from blood, cultured in vitro, taken after SARS-CoV-2 vaccination. Every receptor here comes from a human donor who had recovered from COVID-19.

This chain links TRBV27 with TRBJ2-7; TRBD2 matches 14 bases. CDR1 is MNHEY and CDR2 is SMNVEV in the germline V gene (reference sequence). The CDR3 has 15 amino acids. Trimming cost V 4 bases and J 7 bases; bases outside gene matches: 6. The CDR3 spells CASSSTSGRAGEQYF. DNA of the CDR3: TGTGCCAGCAGTTCGACTAGCGGGAGGGCCGGGGAGCAGTACTTC.

This clonotype was observed a few times. The J gene is TRBJ2-3, the V gene TRBV24-1; 11 bases map to TRBD1. V shed 3 bases, J shed 5 bases, and the junction held 6 bases outside the gene matches. CDR3 length: 16 amino acids. Germline V gene sequence: CDR1 KGHDR, CDR2 SFDVKD. The CDR3 DNA reads TGTGCCACCAGTGATGCAGGACAGGGGGCTGGAGATACGCAGTATTTT. It codes for CATSDAGQGAGDTQYF.

This clonotype was detected a few times. The CDR3: CASSSVWGSGNTIYF. Written as DNA, the CDR3 is TGTGCCAGCAGCTCCGTTTGGGGCTCTGGAAACACCATATATTTT. The chain joins TRBV7-2 to TRBJ1-3; no clear D gene. The CDR3 runs to 15 residues. Trimming took 4 bases from V and 0 from J, leaving 10 bases between them. CDR1 and CDR2 from the germline V gene are SGHTA and FQGNSA.

This clonotype was recorded only once. In DNA, the CDR3 is TGTGCCAGCAGCCAAGGGGCCAAACCCCTCCACTTT. Its protein product is CASSQGAKPLHF. This rearrangement joins TRBV3-1 to TRBJ1-6; D gene uncertain. Deletions cut 1 base from V and 12 bases from J, with 7 bases between. The CDR3 loop spans 12 amino acids. The germline V gene encodes CDR1 LGHDT and CDR2 YNNKEL (reference sequence).

The chain employs TRBV2 and TRBJ1-1; D uncertain. CDR1 is SNHLY and CDR2 is FYNNEI in the germline V gene. The CDR3 runs 13 residues. V lost 8 bases, J lost 1 base, and 11 bases lay in between. The DNA of the CDR3 is TGTGCCAGCCATAGCACCTGGAACACTGAAGCTTTCTTT. Translating it yields CASHSTWNTEAFF.

The chain has TRBV19 and TRBJ2-7, with TRBD2 matching 13 bases. The germline V gene has CDR1 LNHDA and CDR2 SQIVND (reference sequence). The CDR3 spans 14 residues. Trimming at V came to 5 bases and at J to 5 bases, leaving 3 bases not matched to a gene. The CDR3 loop reads CASSGLAGVNEQYF. The DNA of the CDR3 is TGTGCCAGTAGTGGACTAGCGGGAGTTAACGAGCAGTACTTC.

V and J are TRBV20-1 and TRBJ1-5, with a weak D call TRBD1 (5 bases). CDR3 length: 18 residues. Between the trimmed V and J ends, which lost 1 base and 1 base, there was a span of 20 bases. The germline CDR1 and CDR2 sequences are DFQATT and SNEGSKA (reference sequence). The DNA for the CDR3 is TGCAGTGCTAGAGGGGGGTCTGTATCCCTCGGGAGCAATCAGCCCCAGCATTTT. Amino acid sequence: CSARGGSVSLGSNQPQHF.

The chain uses TRBV21-1 and TRBJ2-7; the listed D gene, TRBD1, was not tested against the DNA. TRBV21-1 is shown as a pseudogene. The CDR3 is made up of 16 amino acids. In nucleotides, the CDR3 is TGTGCCAGCAGCAAAGATGGACAGAATAGCTCCTACGAGCAGTACTTC. It encodes CASSKDGQNSSYEQYF.

The chain combines TRBV24-1 with TRBJ2-2, with D tentatively TRBD1 (6 bases). Trimming took off 4 bases at V and 1 base at J, with 9 bases between the two ends. The CDR3 is 15 residues long. Germline CDR1 reads KGHDR; CDR2 reads SFDVKD. CDR3 coding DNA: TGTGCCACCAGTGAGCCCAGGGGGAACACCGGGGAGCTGTTTTTT. Translated, it gives CATSEPRGNTGELFF.

This CDR3 reads CATRRGDETGANVLTF. CDR3 sequence (DNA): TGTGCCACCCGCCGAGGGGACGAAACTGGGGCCAACGTCCTGACTTTC. The chain combines TRBV19 with TRBJ2-6; possibly TRBD1 or TRBD2 for D (5 bases each). CDR3 length equals 16 residues. Germline V gene data show CDR1 as LNHDA and CDR2 as SQIVND (reference sequence). Trimming pared 10 bases from V and 2 bases from J, leaving 18 bases between.

The CDR3 sequence: CASSYQSETQYF. The CDR3 coding sequence is TGTGCCAGCAGTTACCAATCAGAGACCCAGTACTTC. The genes are TRBV6-2 or TRBV6-3 and TRBJ2-5, with D hard to call. Germline V gene lookup returns CDR1 MNHEY and CDR2 SVGEGT. This CDR3 has 12 residues. Trimming removed 2 bases from V and 4 bases from J, with 5 bases in between.

The table lists this clonotype with a few counts. The chain carries TRBV20-1 and TRBJ1-2, with D possibly TRBD1 on 6 matching bases. Per the germline V gene, CDR1 is DFQATT and CDR2 is SNEGSKA (reference sequence). The CDR3 runs 13 residues. The V gene lost 1 base and the J gene lost 4 bases, with 10 bases spanning the gap. The CDR3 sequence: CSARVGGIYGYTF. DNA of the CDR3: TGCAGTGCTAGAGTAGGGGGGATCTATGGCTACACCTTC.

In its sample, this clonotype was seen a few times. The chain combines TRBV7-3 with TRBJ1-6, with TRBD1 matching over 8 bases. The CDR3 is made up of 14 amino acids. Germline-derived CDR1 and CDR2 are SGHTA and FQGTGA. V gave up 5 bases and J gave up 7 bases; unmatched junction bases: 4. The CDR3 DNA follows: TGTGCCAGCAGCCGGACAGGGACCAATTCACCCCTCCACTTT. Amino acids: CASSRTGTNSPLHF.

This chain uses TRBV7-2 with TRBJ2-7; maybe TRBD2 (6 bases). CDR3 length: 14 amino acids. V was cut by 6 bases and J by 6 bases, with 18 bases left in between. CDR1 and CDR2 from the germline V gene are SGHTA and FQGNSA. This CDR3 reads CASSVGTSPSEQYF. Written as DNA, the CDR3 is TGTGCCAGCAGTGTGGGGACTTCGCCTTCCGAGCAGTACTTC.

The chain recombines TRBV27 with TRBJ1-5; 9 bases are shared with TRBD1. In germline, CDR1 is MNHEY, CDR2 SMNVEV (reference sequence). This CDR3 region has 15 residues. The V and J ends lost 4 bases and 3 bases, in that order; junction bases with no gene match: 4. The CDR3 sequence is CASSSRQGDNQPQHF. CDR3 bases: TGTGCCAGCAGTTCAAGACAGGGGGACAATCAGCCCCAGCATTTT.

This clonotype came up a few times. V gene TRBV7-2 combines with J gene TRBJ1-2; TRBD1 aligns across 7 bases. Germline CDR1 reads SGHTA; CDR2 reads FQGNSA. Losses at the gene ends were 3 bases for V and 1 base for J; bases not matched to a gene: 2. CDR3 length equals 14 residues. The CDR3 DNA follows: TGTGCCAGCAGCTTTAACAGGGGTAACTATGGCTACACCTTC. It is translated as CASSFNRGNYGYTF.

This sequence joins TRBV5-1 and TRBJ2-7; either TRBD1 or TRBD2 may fit D (5 bases each). The CDR3 spans 13 residues. Germline loops: CDR1 SGHRS, CDR2 YFSETQ. V lost 2 bases, J lost 8 bases, and 14 bases lay in between. The CDR3 nucleotides are TGCGCCAGCAGCTTTACGGGCAGGGACCAGCAGTACTTC. This translates into CASSFTGRDQQYF.

This clonotype has more than one count but fewer than ten. The chain uses TRBV6-2 or TRBV6-3 and TRBJ2-7; TRBD1 is a possible D gene (5 bases). V dropped 4 bases and J dropped 6 bases, with 19 bases sitting between them. Germline CDR1 and CDR2: MNHEY and SVGEGT. The CDR3 length is 15 residues. Here the CDR3 reads CASSWGDSAVGEQYF. The CDR3 region has the DNA TGTGCCAGCAGTTGGGGTGACAGTGCTGTTGGCGAGCAGTACTTC.

V and J are TRBV12-3 or TRBV12-4 and TRBJ1-1, with D unresolved. CDR3 length: 12 amino acids. Trimming stripped 2 bases from V and 5 bases from J, with 6 bases between. CDR3 protein: CASSLSRTEAFF. The CDR3 DNA sequence: TGTGCCAGCAGTTTAAGCAGGACTGAAGCTTTCTTT.

The genes are TRBV2 and TRBJ2-1; no clear D. V lost 6 bases, J lost 6 bases, and 12 bases lay in between. Germline loops: CDR1 SNHLY, CDR2 FYNNEI. The CDR3 is made up of 13 amino acids. This CDR3 is CASRSPRANEQFF. The CDR3 coding sequence is TGTGCCAGCAGAAGTCCCCGCGCCAATGAGCAGTTCTTC.